These 5 T cell receptor beta chains share one sample of origin, sequenced in a study of T cells in Graves' hyperthyroidism and ophthalmopathy. The investigators amplified TCR beta CDR3 regions from RNA transcripts. The primer set for the first-round RT-PCR of the TCR CDR3 was HTBI. Each CDR3 protein is one row after TCRdb ran MiXCR on the multiplex PCR reads. The sample has under 400,000 distinct CDR3 sequences, roughly 21% seen once. Sequencing was performed on blood. The receptor source for this set is a woman aged 45-59 years with Graves' hyperthyroidism.

A note on this clonotype: The CDR3 does not close with the conserved phenylalanine or tryptophan, likely indicating a read error. V usage is TRBV6-5 and J usage is TRBJ1-6, with no clear D. Trimming cost V 2 bases and J 5 bases, with 10 bases left between them. This CDR3 has 15 residues. Per the germline V gene, CDR1 is MNHEY and CDR2 is SVGAGI. The CDR3, as DNA: TGTGCCAGCAGTTACGAGAGACAAAATAATTCACCCCTCCACCTT. This codes for CASSYERQNNSPLHL.

This clonotype occurred a few times. The J gene is TRBJ2-2, the V gene TRBV27; D gene unclear. Germline CDR1 reads MNHEY; CDR2 reads SMNVEV (reference sequence). Trimming pared 3 bases from V and 2 bases from J, leaving 7 bases between. The CDR3 has 14 residues. The CDR3 DNA sequence: TGTGCCAGCAGTTTGTGGGCAAACACCGGGGAGCTGTTTTTT. Translated: CASSLWANTGELFF.

The table lists this clonotype with many counts. The chain is built from TRBV12-3 or TRBV12-4 and TRBJ1-1; possible D gene TRBD1, 6 bases. The length of the CDR3 is 14 residues. Between the trimmed V and J ends, which lost 6 bases and 2 bases, there was a span of 13 bases. The CDR3 is CASRPGQSNTEAFF. DNA of the CDR3: TGTGCCAGCAGACCCGGACAGTCCAACACTGAAGCTTTCTTT.

V gene TRBV6-2 or TRBV6-3 combines with J gene TRBJ1-1; 7 bases are a match to TRBD1. V lost 5 bases and J lost 4; bases outside the gene matches: 10. The germline V gene has CDR1 MNHEY and CDR2 SVGEGT. This CDR3 region has 15 residues. This chain's CDR3 is CASSRGRGLRTEAFF. In DNA, the CDR3 is TGTGCCAGCAGTAGGGGGAGGGGGCTTCGCACTGAAGCTTTCTTT.

The chain carries TRBV30 and TRBJ1-1; a weak D match, TRBD1 (6 bases). This CDR3 contains 11 residues. V gave up 5 bases and J gave up 7 bases, with 11 bases separating them. CDR1 GTSNPN and CDR2 SVGIG come from the germline V gene (reference sequence). CDR3 DNA sequence: TGTGCCTGGGCGGGGGGCGATGAAGCTTTCTTT. Amino acid sequence: CAWAGGDEAFF.